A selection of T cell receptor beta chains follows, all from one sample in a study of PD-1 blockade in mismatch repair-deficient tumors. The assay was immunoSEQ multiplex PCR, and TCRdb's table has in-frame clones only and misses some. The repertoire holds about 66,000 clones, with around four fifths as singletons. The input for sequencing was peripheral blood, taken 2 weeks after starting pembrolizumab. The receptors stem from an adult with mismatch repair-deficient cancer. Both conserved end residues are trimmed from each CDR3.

ASSSRQGRGGYT	TRBV7-9	TRBJ1-2
ASSPAEYYGYT	TRBV18	TRBJ1-2
ASSQPEGVDTEAF	TRBV28	TRBJ1-1
SVEAGWYEQF	TRBV29-1	TRBJ2-1
ASNLAGGYTGELF	TRBV5-1	TRBJ2-2
ASSHAGLAF	TRBV5-6	TRBJ1-1
ASRPTALDEQF	TRBV6-5	TRBJ2-1
ASSGTGWNTEAF	TRBV9	TRBJ1-1
ASSPQGEAEAF	TRBV18	TRBJ1-1
ASSQEGQGLGKLF	TRBV4-2	TRBJ1-4
ASSEIWGRGSGANVLT	TRBV6-1	TRBJ2-6
ASSNQGLGEQY	TRBV6-4	TRBJ2-7
ASSPREETQY	TRBV7-6	TRBJ2-5
ASRGTGSTDTQY	TRBV28	TRBJ2-3
ASSRNRGYT	TRBV2	TRBJ1-2
ASSQGFGGNYGYT	TRBV4-1	TRBJ1-2
ASSPGTSGDLFYEQY	TRBV5-1	TRBJ2-7
ALARDGNTGELF	TRBV10-3	TRBJ2-2
ASSESWVGTEAF	TRBV6-1	TRBJ1-1
ASRGTGFSGYT	TRBV6-6	TRBJ1-2
ASGLGAPTGNTIY	TRBV12-5	TRBJ1-3
AGTSGRTDTQY	TRBV7-9	TRBJ2-3
ASSSRDTATNEKLF	TRBV7-3	TRBJ1-4
ASSLIQTTSGNTIY	TRBV7-2	TRBJ1-3
ASHVSGGNGYT	TRBV6-1	TRBJ1-2
ASTDLAGGPHEQF	TRBV6-6	TRBJ2-1
ASSSTLGDYGYT	TRBV7-9	TRBJ1-2
ASTPGHLNTGELF	TRBV6-6	TRBJ2-2
ASSKETGQQY	TRBV19	TRBJ2-3
ASSPLPGQGDQPQH	TRBV5-5	TRBJ1-5
ASSLNRGAGETQY	TRBV13	TRBJ2-5